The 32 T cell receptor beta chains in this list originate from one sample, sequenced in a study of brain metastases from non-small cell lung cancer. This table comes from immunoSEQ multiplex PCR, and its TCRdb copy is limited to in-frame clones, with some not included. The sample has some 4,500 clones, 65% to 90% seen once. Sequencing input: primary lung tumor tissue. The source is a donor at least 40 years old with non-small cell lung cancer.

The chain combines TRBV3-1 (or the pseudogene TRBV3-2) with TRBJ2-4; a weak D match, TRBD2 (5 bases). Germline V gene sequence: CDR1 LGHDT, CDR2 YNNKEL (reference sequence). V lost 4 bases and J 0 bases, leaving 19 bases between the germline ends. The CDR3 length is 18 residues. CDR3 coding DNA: TGTGCCAGCAGCCGGGAAGAGGAGGTACTTCTAGCCAAAAACATTCAGTACTTC. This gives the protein CASSREEEVLLAKNIQYF.

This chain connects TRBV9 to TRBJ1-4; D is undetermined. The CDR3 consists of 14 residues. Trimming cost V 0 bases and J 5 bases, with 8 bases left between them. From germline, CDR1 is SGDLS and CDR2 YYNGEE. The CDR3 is CASSVGVQNEKLFF. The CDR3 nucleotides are TGTGCCAGCAGCGTAGGAGTACAAAATGAAAAACTGTTTTTT.

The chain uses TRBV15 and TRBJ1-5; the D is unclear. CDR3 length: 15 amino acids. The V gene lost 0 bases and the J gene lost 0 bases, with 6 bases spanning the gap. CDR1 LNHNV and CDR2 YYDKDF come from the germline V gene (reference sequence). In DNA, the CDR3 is TGTGCCACCAGCAGAGACCCAATTAGCAATCAGCCCCAGCATTTT. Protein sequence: CATSRDPISNQPQHF.

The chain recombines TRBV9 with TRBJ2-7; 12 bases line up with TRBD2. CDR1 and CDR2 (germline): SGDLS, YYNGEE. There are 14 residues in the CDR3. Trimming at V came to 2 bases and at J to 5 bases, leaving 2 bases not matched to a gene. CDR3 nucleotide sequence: TGTGCCAGCAGCGTCGGACTAGCGGGAAACGAGCAGTACTTC. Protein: CASSVGLAGNEQYF. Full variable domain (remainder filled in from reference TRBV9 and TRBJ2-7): DSGVTQTPKHLITATGQRVTLRCSPRSGDLSVYWYQQSLDQGLQFLIQYYNGEERAKGNILERFSAQQFPDLHSELNLSSLELGDSALYFCASSVGLAGNEQYFGPGTRLTVT.

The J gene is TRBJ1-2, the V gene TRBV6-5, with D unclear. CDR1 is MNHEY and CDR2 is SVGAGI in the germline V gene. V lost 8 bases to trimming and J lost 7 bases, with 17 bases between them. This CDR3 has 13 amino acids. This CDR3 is CASLGRRAGGYTF. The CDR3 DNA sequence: TGTGCCAGCTTGGGAAGGAGGGCTGGTGGCTACACCTTC.

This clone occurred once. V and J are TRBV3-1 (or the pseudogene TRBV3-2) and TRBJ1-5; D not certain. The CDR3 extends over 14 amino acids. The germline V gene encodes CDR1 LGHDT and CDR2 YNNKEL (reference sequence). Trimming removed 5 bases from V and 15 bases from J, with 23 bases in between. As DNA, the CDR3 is TGTGCCAGCAGCAAAGGAGAGGAAGGTAGTATATTGCATTTT. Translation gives CASSKGEEGSILHF.

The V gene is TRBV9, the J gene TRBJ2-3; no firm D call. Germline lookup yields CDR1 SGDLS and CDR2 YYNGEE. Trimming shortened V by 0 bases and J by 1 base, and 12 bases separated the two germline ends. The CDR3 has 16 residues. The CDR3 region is CASSVEGPGGTDTQYF. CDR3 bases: TGTGCCAGCAGCGTAGAAGGCCCTGGGGGCACAGATACGCAGTATTTT.

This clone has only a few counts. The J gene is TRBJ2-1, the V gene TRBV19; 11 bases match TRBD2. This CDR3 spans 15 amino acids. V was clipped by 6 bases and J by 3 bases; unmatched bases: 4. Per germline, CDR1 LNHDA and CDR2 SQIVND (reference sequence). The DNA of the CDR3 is TGTGCCAGTAGCGCCGGGACTAGCGGCTACAATGAGCAGTTCTTC. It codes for CASSAGTSGYNEQFF.

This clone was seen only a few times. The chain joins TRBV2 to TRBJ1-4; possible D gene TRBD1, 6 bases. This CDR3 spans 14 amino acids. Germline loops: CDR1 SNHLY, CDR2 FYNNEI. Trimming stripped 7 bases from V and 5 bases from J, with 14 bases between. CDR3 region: CASKRGDGNEKLFF. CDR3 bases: TGTGCCAGCAAGAGGGGGGATGGGAATGAAAAACTGTTTTTT. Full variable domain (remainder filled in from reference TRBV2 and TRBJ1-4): EPEVTQTPSHQVTQMGQEVILRCVPISNHLYFYWYRQILGQKVEFLVSFYNNEISEKSEIFDDQFSVERPDGSNFTLKIRSTKLEDSAMYFCASKRGDGNEKLFFGSGTQLSVL.

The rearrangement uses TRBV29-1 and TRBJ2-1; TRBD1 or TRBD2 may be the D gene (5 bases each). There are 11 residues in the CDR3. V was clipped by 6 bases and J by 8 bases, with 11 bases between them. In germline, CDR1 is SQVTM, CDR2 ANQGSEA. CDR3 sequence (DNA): TGCAGCGTCGTCAGGGACCATGAGCAGTTCTTC. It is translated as CSVVRDHEQFF.

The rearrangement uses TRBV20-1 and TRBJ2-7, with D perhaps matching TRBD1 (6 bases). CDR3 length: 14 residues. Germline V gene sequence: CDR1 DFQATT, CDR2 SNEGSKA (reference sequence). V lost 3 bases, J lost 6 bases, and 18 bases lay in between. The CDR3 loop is CSASWGQGESEQYF. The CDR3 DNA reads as TGCAGTGCTAGTTGGGGGCAGGGAGAATCCGAGCAGTACTTC.

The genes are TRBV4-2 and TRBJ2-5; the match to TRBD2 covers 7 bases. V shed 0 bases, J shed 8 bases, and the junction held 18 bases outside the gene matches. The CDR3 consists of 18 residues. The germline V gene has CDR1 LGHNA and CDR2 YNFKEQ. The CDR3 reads CASSQEVASGARAGTQYF. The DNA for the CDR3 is TGTGCCAGCAGCCAAGAAGTTGCTAGCGGAGCGAGGGCTGGCACCCAGTACTTC.

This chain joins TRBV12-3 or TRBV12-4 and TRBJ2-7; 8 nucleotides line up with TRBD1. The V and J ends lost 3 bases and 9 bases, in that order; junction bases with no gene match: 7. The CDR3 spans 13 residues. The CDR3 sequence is CASSFSSGTGQYF. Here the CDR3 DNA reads TGTGCCAGCAGTTTCTCTTCCGGGACAGGGCAGTACTTC.

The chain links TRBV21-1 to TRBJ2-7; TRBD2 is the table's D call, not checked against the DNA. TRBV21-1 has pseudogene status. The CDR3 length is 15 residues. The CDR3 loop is CASSKEASSVYEQYF. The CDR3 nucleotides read TGTGCCAGCAGCAAAGAGGCTAGTTCGGTATACGAGCAGTACTTC.

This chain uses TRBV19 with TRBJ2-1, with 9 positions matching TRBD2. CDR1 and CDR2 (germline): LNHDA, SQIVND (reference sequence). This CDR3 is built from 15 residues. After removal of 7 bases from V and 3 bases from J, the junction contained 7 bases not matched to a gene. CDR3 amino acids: CASTRGGELYNEQFF. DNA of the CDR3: TGTGCCAGTACGCGGGGGGGGGAGCTCTACAATGAGCAGTTCTTC.

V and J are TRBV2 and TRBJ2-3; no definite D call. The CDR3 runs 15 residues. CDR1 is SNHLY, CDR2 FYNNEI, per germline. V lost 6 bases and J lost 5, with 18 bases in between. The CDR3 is CASRAPEPLGDTQYF. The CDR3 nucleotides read TGTGCCAGCAGAGCGCCAGAGCCCCTAGGAGATACGCAGTATTTT. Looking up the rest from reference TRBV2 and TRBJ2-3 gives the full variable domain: EPEVTQTPSHQVTQMGQEVILRCVPISNHLYFYWYRQILGQKVEFLVSFYNNEISEKSEIFDDQFSVERPDGSNFTLKIRSTKLEDSAMYFCASRAPEPLGDTQYFGPGTRLTVL.

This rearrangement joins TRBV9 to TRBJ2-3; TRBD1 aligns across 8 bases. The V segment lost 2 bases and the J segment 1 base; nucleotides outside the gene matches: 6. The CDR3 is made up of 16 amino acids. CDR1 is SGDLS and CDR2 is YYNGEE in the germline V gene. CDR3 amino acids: CASSVFPGQGTDTQYF. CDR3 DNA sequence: TGTGCCAGCAGCGTCTTCCCGGGACAGGGCACAGATACGCAGTATTTT. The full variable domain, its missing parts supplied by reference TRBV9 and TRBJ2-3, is DSGVTQTPKHLITATGQRVTLRCSPRSGDLSVYWYQQSLDQGLQFLIQYYNGEERAKGNILERFSAQQFPDLHSELNLSSLELGDSALYFCASSVFPGQGTDTQYFGPGTRLTVL.

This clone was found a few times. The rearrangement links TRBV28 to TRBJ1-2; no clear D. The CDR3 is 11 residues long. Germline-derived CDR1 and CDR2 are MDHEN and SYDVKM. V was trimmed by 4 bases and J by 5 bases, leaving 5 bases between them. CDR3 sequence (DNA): TGTGCCAGCAGTTCGGGGTATGGCTACACCTTC. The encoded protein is CASSSGYGYTF.

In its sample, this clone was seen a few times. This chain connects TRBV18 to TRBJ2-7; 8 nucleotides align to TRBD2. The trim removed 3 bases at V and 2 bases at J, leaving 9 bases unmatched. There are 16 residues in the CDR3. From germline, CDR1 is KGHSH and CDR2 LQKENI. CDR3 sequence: CASSPPNGRATYEQYF. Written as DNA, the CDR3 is TGTGCCAGCTCACCCCCAAACGGGAGGGCCACCTACGAGCAGTACTTC.

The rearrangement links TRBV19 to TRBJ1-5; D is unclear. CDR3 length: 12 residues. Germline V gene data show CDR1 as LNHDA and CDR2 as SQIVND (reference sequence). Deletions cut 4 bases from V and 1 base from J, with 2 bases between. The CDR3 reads CASSNSNQPQHF. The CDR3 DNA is TGTGCCAGTAGTAACAGCAATCAGCCCCAGCATTTT.

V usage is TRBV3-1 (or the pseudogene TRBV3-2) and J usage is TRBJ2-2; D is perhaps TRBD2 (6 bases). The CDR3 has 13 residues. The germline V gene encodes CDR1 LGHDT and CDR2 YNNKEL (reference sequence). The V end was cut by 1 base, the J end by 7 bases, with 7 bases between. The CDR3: CASSQGLDGELFF. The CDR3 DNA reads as TGTGCCAGCAGCCAAGGACTAGACGGGGAGCTGTTTTTT.

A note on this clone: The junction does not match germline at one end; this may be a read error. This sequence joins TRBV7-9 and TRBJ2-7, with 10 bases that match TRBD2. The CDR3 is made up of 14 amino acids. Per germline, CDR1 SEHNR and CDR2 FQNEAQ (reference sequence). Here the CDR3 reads CANSFLAGANEQYF. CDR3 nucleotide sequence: TGTGCCAACAGCTTCCTAGCGGGAGCCAACGAGCAGTACTTC.

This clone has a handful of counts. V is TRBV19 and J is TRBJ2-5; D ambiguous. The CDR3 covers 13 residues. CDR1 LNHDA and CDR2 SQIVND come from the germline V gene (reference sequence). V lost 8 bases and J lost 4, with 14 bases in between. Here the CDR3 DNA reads TGTGCCAGTCTAATGACTGGTGCAGAGACCCAGTACTTC. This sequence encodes CASLMTGAETQYF.

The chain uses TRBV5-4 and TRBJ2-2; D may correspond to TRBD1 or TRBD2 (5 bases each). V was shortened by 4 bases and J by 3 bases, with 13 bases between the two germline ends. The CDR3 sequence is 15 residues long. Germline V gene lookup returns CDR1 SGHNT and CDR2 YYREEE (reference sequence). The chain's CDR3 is CASSRMGRDTGELFF. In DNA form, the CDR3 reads TGTGCCAGCAGCCGGATGGGGCGGGACACCGGGGAGCTGTTTTTT.

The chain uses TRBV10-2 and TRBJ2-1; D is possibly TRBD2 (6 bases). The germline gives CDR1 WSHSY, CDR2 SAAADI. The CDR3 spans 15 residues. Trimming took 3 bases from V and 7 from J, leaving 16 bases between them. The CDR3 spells CASSEVAALYNEQFF. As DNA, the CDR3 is TGCGCCAGCAGTGAAGTAGCGGCCCTCTATAATGAGCAGTTCTTC.

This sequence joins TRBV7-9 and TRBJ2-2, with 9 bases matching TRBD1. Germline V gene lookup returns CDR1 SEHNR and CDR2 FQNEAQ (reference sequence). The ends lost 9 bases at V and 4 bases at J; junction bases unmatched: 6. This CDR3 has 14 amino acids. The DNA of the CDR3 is TGTGCCAGGGGACAGGGAGTCTCCACCGGGGAGCTGTTTTTT. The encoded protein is CARGQGVSTGELFF.

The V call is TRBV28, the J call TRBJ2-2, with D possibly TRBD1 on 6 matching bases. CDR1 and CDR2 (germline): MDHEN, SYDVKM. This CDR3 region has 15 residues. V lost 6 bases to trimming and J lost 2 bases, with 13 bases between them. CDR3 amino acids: CASRRPGQNTGELFF. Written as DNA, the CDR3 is TGTGCCAGCAGACGTCCGGGACAAAACACCGGGGAGCTGTTTTTT.

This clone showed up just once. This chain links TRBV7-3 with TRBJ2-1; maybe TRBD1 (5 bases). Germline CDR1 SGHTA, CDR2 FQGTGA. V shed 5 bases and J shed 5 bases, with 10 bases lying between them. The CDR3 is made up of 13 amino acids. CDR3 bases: TGTGCCAGCAGCCCCACAGGCAACAATGAGCAGTTCTTC. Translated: CASSPTGNNEQFF. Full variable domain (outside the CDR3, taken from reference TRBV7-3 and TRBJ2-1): GAGVSQTPSNKVTEKGKYVELRCDPISGHTALYWYRQSLGQGPEFLIYFQGTGAADDSGLPNDRFFAVRPEGSVSTLKIQRTERGDSAVYLCASSPTGNNEQFFGPGTRLTVL.

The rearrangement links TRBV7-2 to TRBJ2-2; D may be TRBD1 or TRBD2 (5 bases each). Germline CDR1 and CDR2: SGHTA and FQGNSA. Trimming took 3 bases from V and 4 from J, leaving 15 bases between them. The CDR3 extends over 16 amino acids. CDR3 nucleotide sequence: TGTGCCAGCAGCTTCCTCCCGGGACGGATCACCGGGGAGCTGTTTTTT. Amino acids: CASSFLPGRITGELFF.

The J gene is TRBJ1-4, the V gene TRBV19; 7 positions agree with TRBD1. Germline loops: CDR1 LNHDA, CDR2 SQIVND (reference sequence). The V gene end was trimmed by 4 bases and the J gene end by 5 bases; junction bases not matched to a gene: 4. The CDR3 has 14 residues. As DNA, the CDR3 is TGTGCCAGTAGTACTCACAGGGGCAATGAAAAACTGTTTTTT. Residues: CASSTHRGNEKLFF.

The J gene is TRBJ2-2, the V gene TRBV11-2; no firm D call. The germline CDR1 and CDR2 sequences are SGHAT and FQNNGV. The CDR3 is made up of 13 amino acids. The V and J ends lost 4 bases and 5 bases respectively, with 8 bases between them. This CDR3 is CASSSMRTGELFF. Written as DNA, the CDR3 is TGTGCCAGCAGCTCGATGCGAACCGGGGAGCTGTTTTTT.

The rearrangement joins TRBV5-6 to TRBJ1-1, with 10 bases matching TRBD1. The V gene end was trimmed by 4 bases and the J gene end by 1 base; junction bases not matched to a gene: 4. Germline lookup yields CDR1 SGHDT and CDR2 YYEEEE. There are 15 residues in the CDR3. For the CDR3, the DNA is TGTGCCAGCAGCGGGGACAGGGGAAGGAACACTGAAGCTTTCTTT. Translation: CASSGDRGRNTEAFF.